This paragraph covers one TCR beta chain sequence. The data were obtained in a study of OX40 agonist ivuxolimab in advanced cancers. TCRdb keeps only in-frame clones here, not all; method: immunoSEQ multiplex PCR. The table has 70,000 to 75,000 clones, more than 85% seen once; the top ten hold less than 0.55%. Trimming pared 3 bases from V and 0 bases from J, leaving 9 bases between. CDR3 length: 15 amino acids. Germline CDR1 reads KGHSH; CDR2 reads LQKENI. The V call is TRBV18, the J call TRBJ2-1; possibly TRBD1 or TRBD2 for D (5 bases each). This TCR was recovered from an adult with an advanced solid tumor such as melanoma, head and neck, liver or kidney cancer. This specimen was CD4+ or CD8+ T cells sorted from blood, taken in a trial of the OX40 agonist ivuxolimab. CDR3 protein: CASSPPGSSYNEQFF. The CDR3 nucleotides read TGTGCCAGCTCACCCCCAGGGAGCTCCTACAATGAGCAGTTCTTC.